The sequence of this T cell receptor beta chain was determined in a study of blood T cell repertoires in COVID-19. Study-level information: T cells, B-cell-depleted T cells, or PBMCs supplied cDNA or gDNA.

In this sample, this clone turned up once. The method was immunoSEQ multiplex PCR; TCRdb's version includes in-frame clones alone and lacks a portion of them. The table lists approximately 70,000 clones, 88% of them singletons, with about 1.5% in the top ten. Input material: peripheral blood. This receptor was obtained from a human donor in a cohort sampled during active COVID-19.

The CDR3 region has the DNA TGTGCCAGCAGCCGCGGGGCCGGAAACACCATATATTTT. It specifies CASSRGAGNTIYF. J is TRBJ1-3 and V is TRBV6-2 or TRBV6-3; D is possibly TRBD1 (5 bases). The CDR3 extends over 13 amino acids. Germline CDR1 and CDR2: MNHEY and SVGEGT. V lost 6 bases and J lost 4, with 10 bases in between.